The 5 T cell receptor beta chains given below trace back to one sample, sequenced in a study of ipilimumab plus nivolumab after autologous stem cell transplantation (dated by TCRdb to the early 2020s). The library was obtained by the immunoSEQ multiplex PCR assay. The table was pulled from immuneACCESS by TCRdb, which kept in-frame rearrangements only. Such tables lose some clones; where checked, under half of the loss comes from unresolved V genes, and the rest has no known cause. The sample data list under 20,000 clones, and over 75% of these were observed just once. Approximately 6.8% of the sample lies in the top ten. Source: PBMCs, taken in a trial of ipilimumab plus nivolumab as post-transplant consolidation. The source of these receptors is a male donor with diffuse large B-cell lymphoma.

The sample holds a few counts of this clone. The chain is built from TRBV7-9 and TRBJ2-7; D not resolved. Germline V gene sequence: CDR1 SEHNR, CDR2 FQNEAQ (reference sequence). The CDR3 sequence is 14 residues long. Trimming took off 1 base at V and 0 bases at J, with 7 bases between the two ends. The CDR3 DNA sequence: TGTGCCAGCAGCTTAGAGGGTGGCTCCTACGAGCAGTACTTC. This sequence encodes CASSLEGGSYEQYF.

The chain uses TRBV5-4 and TRBJ2-2; D unclear. Trimming took 4 bases from V and 0 from J, leaving 4 bases between them. CDR1 and CDR2 (germline): SGHNT, YYREEE (reference sequence). This CDR3 has 13 residues. The CDR3 region has the DNA TGTGCCAGCAGCCGCACGAACACCGGGGAGCTGTTTTTT. Translating gives CASSRTNTGELFF.

The chain has TRBV7-8 and TRBJ1-6, with D possibly being TRBD1 (5 bases). Germline CDR1 is SGHVS and CDR2 is FQNEAQ. The CDR3 contains 13 residues. Trimming shortened V by 6 bases and J by 13 bases, and 16 bases separated the two germline ends. The CDR3 DNA reads as TGTGCCAGCAGTCTAGGGGCAGCGCAGCCCCTCCACTTT. Translated, it gives CASSLGAAQPLHF.

J is TRBJ2-2 and V is TRBV11-2, with D tentatively TRBD2 (5 bases). The germline V and J ends were trimmed by 4 bases and 9 bases, with 12 bases remaining between them. Germline V lookup: CDR1 SGHAT, CDR2 FQNNGV. CDR3 size: 13 residues. The CDR3 DNA sequence: TGTGCCAGCAGCTCCAACTGGGAGCGGGAGCTGTTTTTT. It is translated as CASSSNWERELFF.

The chain has TRBV19 and TRBJ1-4; D uncertain. There are 14 residues in the CDR3. V was shortened by 6 bases and J by 0 bases, with 8 bases between the two germline ends. CDR1 LNHDA and CDR2 SQIVND come from the germline V gene (reference sequence). Written as DNA, the CDR3 is TGTGCCAGTAGAAAATCTGCAACTAATGAAAAACTGTTTTTT. It specifies CASRKSATNEKLFF.